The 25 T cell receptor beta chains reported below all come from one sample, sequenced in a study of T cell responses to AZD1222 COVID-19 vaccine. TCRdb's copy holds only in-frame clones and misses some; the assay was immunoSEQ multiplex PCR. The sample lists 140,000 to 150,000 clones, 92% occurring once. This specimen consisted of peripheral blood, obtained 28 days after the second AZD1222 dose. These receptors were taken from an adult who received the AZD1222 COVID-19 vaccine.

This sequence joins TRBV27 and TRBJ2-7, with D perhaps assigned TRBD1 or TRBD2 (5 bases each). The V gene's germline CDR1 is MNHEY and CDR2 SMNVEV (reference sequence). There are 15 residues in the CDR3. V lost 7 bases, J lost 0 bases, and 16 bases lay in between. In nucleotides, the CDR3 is TGTGCCAGCAATAAATGGGACGGAGCCTCCTACGAGCAGTACTTC. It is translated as CASNKWDGASYEQYF.

CDR3 bases: TGTGCCAGCAGCCCACTAGGGAGTAACACCGGGGAGCTGTTTTTT. It translates to CASSPLGSNTGELFF. The chain has TRBV7-9 and TRBJ2-2; D might be TRBD2 (5 bases). The V and J ends lost 5 bases and 2 bases respectively, with 12 bases between them. The CDR3 contains 15 residues. Germline lookup yields CDR1 SEHNR and CDR2 FQNEAQ (reference sequence). The whole variable domain, filled in from reference TRBV7-9 and TRBJ2-2, reads DTGVSQNPRHKITKRGQNVTFRCDPISEHNRLYWYRQTLGQGPEFLTYFQNEAQLEKSRLLSDRFSAERPKGSFSTLEIQRTEQGDSAMYLCASSPLGSNTGELFFGEGSRLTVL.

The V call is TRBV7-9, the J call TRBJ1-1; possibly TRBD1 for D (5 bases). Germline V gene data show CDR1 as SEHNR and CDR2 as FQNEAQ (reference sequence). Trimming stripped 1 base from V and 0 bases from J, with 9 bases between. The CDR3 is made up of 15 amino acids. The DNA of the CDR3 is TGTGCCAGCAGCTTAGGTGGGGGGTTGAACACTGAAGCTTTCTTT. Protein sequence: CASSLGGGLNTEAFF.

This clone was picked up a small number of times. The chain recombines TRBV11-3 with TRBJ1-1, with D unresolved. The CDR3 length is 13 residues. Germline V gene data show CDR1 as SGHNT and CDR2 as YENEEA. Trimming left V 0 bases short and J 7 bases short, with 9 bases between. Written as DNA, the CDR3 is TGTGCCAGCAGCTTAGATGGGGAGAATGAAGCTTTCTTT. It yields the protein CASSLDGENEAFF.

CDR3 residues: CASSGQGGEKLFF. The CDR3 DNA is TGTGCCAGCTCGGGACAGGGCGGGGAAAAACTGTTTTTT. V is TRBV6-5 and J is TRBJ1-4, with TRBD1 matching 9 bases. Germline CDR1 reads MNHEY; CDR2 reads SVGAGI. Unmatched junction bases numbered 6, after V lost 8 bases and J lost 8 bases. The CDR3 consists of 13 residues.

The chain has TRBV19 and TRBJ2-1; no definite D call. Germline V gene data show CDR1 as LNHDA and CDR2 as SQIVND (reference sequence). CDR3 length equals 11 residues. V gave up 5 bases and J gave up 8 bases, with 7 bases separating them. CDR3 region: CASSGWDEQFF. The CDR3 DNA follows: TGTGCCAGTAGTGGTTGGGATGAGCAGTTCTTC.

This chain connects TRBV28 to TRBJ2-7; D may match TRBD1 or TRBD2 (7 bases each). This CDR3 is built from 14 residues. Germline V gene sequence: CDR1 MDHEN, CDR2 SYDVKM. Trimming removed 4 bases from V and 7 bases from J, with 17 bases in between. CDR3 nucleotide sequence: TGTGCCAGCAGTTCCACAGGGGAGGGGATGGAGCAGTACTTC. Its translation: CASSSTGEGMEQYF.

The CDR3 DNA reads as TGTGCCAGCAGTCCGTTGGGGCTTAATGAAAAACTGTTTTTT. This sequence encodes CASSPLGLNEKLFF. This rearrangement joins TRBV7-2 to TRBJ1-4; possible D gene TRBD1, 5 bases. This CDR3 comprises 14 residues. From germline, CDR1 is SGHTA and CDR2 FQGNSA. V lost 6 bases to trimming and J lost 4 bases, with 12 bases between them.

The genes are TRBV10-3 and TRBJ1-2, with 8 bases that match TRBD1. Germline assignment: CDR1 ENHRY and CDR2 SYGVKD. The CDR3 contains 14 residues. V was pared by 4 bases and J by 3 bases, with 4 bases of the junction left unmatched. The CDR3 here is CAISVQGVDYGYTF. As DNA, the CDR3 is TGTGCCATCAGTGTACAGGGGGTAGACTATGGCTACACCTTC.

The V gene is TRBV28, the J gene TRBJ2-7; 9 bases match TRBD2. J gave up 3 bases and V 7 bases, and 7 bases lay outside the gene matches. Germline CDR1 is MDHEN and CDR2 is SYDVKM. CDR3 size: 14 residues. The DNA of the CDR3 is TGTGCCAGCACGGTAGCGGGAGTCTACTACGAGCAGTACTTC. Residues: CASTVAGVYYEQYF.

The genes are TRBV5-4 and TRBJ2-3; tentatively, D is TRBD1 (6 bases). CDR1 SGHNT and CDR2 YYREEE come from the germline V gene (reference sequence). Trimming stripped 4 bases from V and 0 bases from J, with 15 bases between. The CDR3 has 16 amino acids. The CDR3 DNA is TGTGCCAGCAGCCCGGACAGACCGATAAGCACAGATACGCAGTATTTT. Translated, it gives CASSPDRPISTDTQYF.

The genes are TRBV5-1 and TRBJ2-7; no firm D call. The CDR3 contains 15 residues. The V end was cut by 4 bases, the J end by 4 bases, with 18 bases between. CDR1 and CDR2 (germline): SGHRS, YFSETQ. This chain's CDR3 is CASSRSGDPGYEQYF. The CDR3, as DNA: TGCGCCAGCAGCCGGAGTGGAGACCCAGGTTACGAGCAGTACTTC.

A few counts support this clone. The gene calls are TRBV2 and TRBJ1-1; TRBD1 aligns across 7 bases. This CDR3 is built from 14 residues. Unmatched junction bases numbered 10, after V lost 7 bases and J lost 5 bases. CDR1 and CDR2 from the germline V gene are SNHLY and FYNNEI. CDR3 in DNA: TGTGCCAGCATCCCTCCGACAGGGACAACTGAAGCTTTCTTT. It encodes CASIPPTGTTEAFF.

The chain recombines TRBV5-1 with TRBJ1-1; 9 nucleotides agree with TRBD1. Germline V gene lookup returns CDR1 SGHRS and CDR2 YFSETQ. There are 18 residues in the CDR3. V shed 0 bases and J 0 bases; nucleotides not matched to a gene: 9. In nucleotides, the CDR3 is TGCGCCAGCAGCTTGGAACCGGGACAGGGTACGCTGAACACTGAAGCTTTCTTT. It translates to CASSLEPGQGTLNTEAFF.

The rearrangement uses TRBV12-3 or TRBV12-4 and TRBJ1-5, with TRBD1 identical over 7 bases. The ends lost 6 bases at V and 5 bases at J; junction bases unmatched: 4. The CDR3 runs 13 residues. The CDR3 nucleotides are TGTGCCAGCAGCTCCGGACAGGATCAGCCCCAGCATTTT. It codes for CASSSGQDQPQHF.

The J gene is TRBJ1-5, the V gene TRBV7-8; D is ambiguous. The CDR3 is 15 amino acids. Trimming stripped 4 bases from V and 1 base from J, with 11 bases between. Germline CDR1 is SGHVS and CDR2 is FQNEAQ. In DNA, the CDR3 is TGTGCCAGCAGCTCCCTCCCCCCCAGCAATCAGCCCCAGCATTTT. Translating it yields CASSSLPPSNQPQHF.

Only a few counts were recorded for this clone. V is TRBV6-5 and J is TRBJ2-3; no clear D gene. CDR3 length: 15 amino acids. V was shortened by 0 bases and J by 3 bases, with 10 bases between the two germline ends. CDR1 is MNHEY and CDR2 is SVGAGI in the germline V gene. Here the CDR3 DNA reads TGTGCCAGCAGTTACTCGAAGTTCGGGACAGATACGCAGTATTTT. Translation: CASSYSKFGTDTQYF.

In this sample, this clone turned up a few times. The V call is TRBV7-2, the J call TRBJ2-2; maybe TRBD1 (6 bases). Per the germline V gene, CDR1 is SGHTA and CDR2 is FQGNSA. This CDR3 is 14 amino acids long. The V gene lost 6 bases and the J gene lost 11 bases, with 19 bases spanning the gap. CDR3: CASSPPPWGTELFF. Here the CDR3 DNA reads TGTGCCAGCAGTCCTCCCCCGTGGGGGACAGAGCTGTTTTTT.

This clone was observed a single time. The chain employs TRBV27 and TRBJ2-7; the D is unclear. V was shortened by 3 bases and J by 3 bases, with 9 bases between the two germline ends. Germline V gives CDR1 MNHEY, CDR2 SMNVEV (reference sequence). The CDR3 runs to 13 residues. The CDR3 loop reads CASSFPPGYEQYF. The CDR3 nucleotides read TGTGCCAGCAGTTTCCCCCCAGGCTACGAGCAGTACTTC.

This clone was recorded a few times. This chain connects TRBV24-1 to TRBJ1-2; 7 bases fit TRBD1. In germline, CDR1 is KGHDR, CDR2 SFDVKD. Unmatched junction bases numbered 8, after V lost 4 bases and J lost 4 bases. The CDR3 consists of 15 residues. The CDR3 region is CATSDTQDRAYGYTF. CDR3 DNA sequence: TGTGCCACCAGTGACACTCAAGACAGGGCCTATGGCTACACCTTC.

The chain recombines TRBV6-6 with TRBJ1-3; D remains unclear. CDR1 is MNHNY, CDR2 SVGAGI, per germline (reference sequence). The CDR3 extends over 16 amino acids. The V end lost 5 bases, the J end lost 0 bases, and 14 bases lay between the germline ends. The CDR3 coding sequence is TGTGCCAGCAGTCCGCCCGGGGTACACTCTGGAAACACCATATATTTT. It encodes CASSPPGVHSGNTIYF.

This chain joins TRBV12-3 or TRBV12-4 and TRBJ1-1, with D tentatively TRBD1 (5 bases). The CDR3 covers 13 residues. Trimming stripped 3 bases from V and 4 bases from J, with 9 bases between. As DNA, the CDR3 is TGTGCCAGCAGTTTTGGGGGAACCACTGAAGCTTTCTTT. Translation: CASSFGGTTEAFF.

Written as DNA, the CDR3 is TGCGCCAGCAGCTCCCTCGTTCTTAGCACAGATACGCAGTATTTT. This encodes CASSSLVLSTDTQYF. The V call is TRBV5-1, the J call TRBJ2-3; D ambiguous. CDR3 length: 15 amino acids. V was shortened by 3 bases and J by 0 bases, with 11 bases between the two germline ends. Germline loops: CDR1 SGHRS, CDR2 YFSETQ. The full variable domain, completed using reference TRBV5-1 and TRBJ2-3, is KAGVTQTPRYLIKTRGQQVTLSCSPISGHRSVSWYQQTPGQGLQFLFEYFSETQRNKGNFPGRFSGRQFSNSRSEMNVSTLELGDSALYLCASSSLVLSTDTQYFGPGTRLTVL.

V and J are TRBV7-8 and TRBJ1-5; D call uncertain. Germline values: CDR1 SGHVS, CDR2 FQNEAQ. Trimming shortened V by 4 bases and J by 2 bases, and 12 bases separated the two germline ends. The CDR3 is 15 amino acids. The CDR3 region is CASSSLGRGNQPQHF. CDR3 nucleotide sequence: TGTGCCAGCAGCTCCCTGGGAAGGGGCAATCAGCCCCAGCATTTT.

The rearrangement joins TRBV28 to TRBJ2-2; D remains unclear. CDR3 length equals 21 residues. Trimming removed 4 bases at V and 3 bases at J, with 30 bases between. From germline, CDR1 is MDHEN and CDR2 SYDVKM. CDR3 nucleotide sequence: TGTGCCAGCAGTTCCCCGCAAAGAGAGTTAGGATGGCCCGCCGACACCGGGGAGCTGTTTTTT. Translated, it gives CASSSPQRELGWPADTGELFF.